This T cell receptor (beta chain) was sequenced for a study of identical twins. General observations from the study: Twin sharing of out-of-frame TCR alpha was underestimated by models in monozygotic pairs.

One entry per CDR3 protein, called by TCRdb with MiXCR from the 5' RACE reads. Here the sample spans around 370,000 distinct CDR3 sequences, 9% being singletons. In germline, CDR1 is KGHDR, CDR2 SFDVKD. With 3 bases removed from V and 3 bases from J, the gap between germline ends came to 17 bases. The CDR3 has 17 amino acids. This clonotype was seen repeatedly, ten times or more. The target antigen is unknown. Sequenced material: naive T cells sorted from blood. V is TRBV24-1 and J is TRBJ2-1; a weak D match, TRBD1 (6 bases). This TCR came from a woman aged 45 to 65 in good health. The CDR3 DNA follows: TGTGCCACCAGTGATCTACCAGGGGCCGACAACTACAATGAGCAGTTCTTC. It translates to CATSDLPGADNYNEQFF.